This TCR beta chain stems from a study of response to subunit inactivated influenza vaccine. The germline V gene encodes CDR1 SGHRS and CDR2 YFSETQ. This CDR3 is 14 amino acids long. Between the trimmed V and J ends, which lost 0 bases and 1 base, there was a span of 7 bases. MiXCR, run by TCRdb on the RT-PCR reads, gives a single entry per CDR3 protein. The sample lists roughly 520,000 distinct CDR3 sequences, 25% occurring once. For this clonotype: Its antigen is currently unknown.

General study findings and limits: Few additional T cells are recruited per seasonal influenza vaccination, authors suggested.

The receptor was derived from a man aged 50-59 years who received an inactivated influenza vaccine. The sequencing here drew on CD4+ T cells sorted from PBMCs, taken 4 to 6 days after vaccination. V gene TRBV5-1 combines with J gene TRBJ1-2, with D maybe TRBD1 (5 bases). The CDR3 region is CASSLVQGNYGYTF. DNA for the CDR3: TGCGCCAGCAGCTTGGTTCAGGGTAACTATGGCTACACCTTC. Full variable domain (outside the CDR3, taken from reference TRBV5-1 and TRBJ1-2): KAGVTQTPRYLIKTRGQQVTLSCSPISGHRSVSWYQQTPGQGLQFLFEYFSETQRNKGNFPGRFSGRQFSNSRSEMNVSTLELGDSALYLCASSLVQGNYGYTFGSGTRLTVV.